These T cell receptor beta chains were read from a single sample in a study of blood T cell repertoires in COVID-19. Produced via immunoSEQ multiplex PCR; TCRdb's table is partial and in-frame only. Of 45,000 to 55,000 clones listed, approximately 87% are singletons. The source material was peripheral blood. Receptor source: a human donor in a cohort sampled during active COVID-19. Both conserved end residues are part of each CDR3. D genes are given only for firm matches. Size values are once, few and many counts, or a class for expanded clones, and some rows have none.

D: .
J: TRBJ1-4
V: TRBV19
size: .
DNA: TGTGCCAGTAGTATCAGTGAAAAACTGTTTTTT
CDR3: CASSISEKLFF

D: .
J: TRBJ1-2
V: TRBV18
size: .
DNA: TGTGCCAGCTCACCTAGTCGACAGATTAACTATGGCTACACCTTC
CDR3: CASSPSRQINYGYTF

D: TRBD2
J: TRBJ2-2
V: TRBV4-1
size: once
DNA: TGCGCCAGCAGCCACTTTACTAGCGGGGGGGCTCGTCCCGGGGAGCTGTTTTTT
CDR3: CASSHFTSGGARPGELFF

D: .
J: TRBJ1-2
V: TRBV6-2/TRBV6-3
size: once
DNA: TGTGCCAGCAGTTTGCAGGGAAGTAACGGCTATGGCTACACCTTC
CDR3: CASSLQGSNGYGYTF

D: .
J: TRBJ2-2
V: TRBV10-3
size: .
DNA: TGTGCCATTGGGACACCCTTCGGGACCGGGGAGCTGTTTTTT
CDR3: CAIGTPFGTGELFF

D: .
J: TRBJ2-3
V: TRBV19
size: .
DNA: TGTGCCAGTAGTCCCGGGACATCCACAGATACGCAGTATTTT
CDR3: CASSPGTSTDTQYF

D: TRBD1
J: TRBJ2-7
V: TRBV6-5
size: .
DNA: TGTGCCAGCAGAGCGGGACAGGGACAATCCTACGAGCAGTACTTC
CDR3: CASRAGQGQSYEQYF

D: .
J: TRBJ1-4
V: TRBV6-2/TRBV6-3
size: .
DNA: TGTGCCAGCAGCGGACAGTCCCCAACGGAGGAAAAACTGTTTTTT
CDR3: CASSGQSPTEEKLFF

D: TRBD1
J: TRBJ1-1
V: TRBV4-1
size: .
DNA: TGCGCCAGCAGCCAAGTTCTCCAGGGGGTGAGATACCGGAAACAGAGGGGCACTGAAGCTTTCTTT
CDR3: CASSQVLQGVRYRKQRGTEAFF

D: .
J: TRBJ1-4
V: TRBV9
size: .
DNA: TGTGCCAGCAGCGGACACGGAAATAATGAAAAACTGTTTTTT
CDR3: CASSGHGNNEKLFF

D: TRBD2
J: TRBJ2-5
V: TRBV18
size: .
DNA: TGTGCCAGCTCACCAACAGCGGGGGGTCCTAAAGAGACCCAGTACTTC
CDR3: CASSPTAGGPKETQYF

D: TRBD1
J: TRBJ1-5
V: TRBV18
size: few
DNA: TGTGCCAGCTCACCGGGACAGGGCCATCAGCCCCAGCATTTT
CDR3: CASSPGQGHQPQHF

D: TRBD1
J: TRBJ1-4
V: TRBV20-1
size: .
DNA: TGCAGTGCTTACAGGGGCGAAAAACTGTTTTTT
CDR3: CSAYRGEKLFF

D: TRBD1
J: TRBJ2-7
V: TRBV19
size: .
DNA: TGTGCCAGTAGTATAGAGGGACAGGGAGCCTACGAGCAGTACTTC
CDR3: CASSIEGQGAYEQYF

D: .
J: TRBJ1-3
V: TRBV4-2
size: once
DNA: TGTGCCAGCAGCCAGGAACAGGGACGGGCGGGAAACACCATATATTTT
CDR3: CASSQEQGRAGNTIYF

D: TRBD2
J: TRBJ2-4
V: TRBV5-1
size: .
DNA: TGCGCCAGCAGCATTCCTTTAGCGGGAGAAAACATTCAGTACTTC
CDR3: CASSIPLAGENIQYF

D: TRBD1
J: TRBJ2-2
V: TRBV6-6
size: .
DNA: TGTGCCAGCAGTTACTACGGGACAGGCTACACCGGGGAGCTGTTTTTT
CDR3: CASSYYGTGYTGELFF

D: .
J: TRBJ2-3
V: TRBV6-5
size: .
DNA: TGTGCCAGCAGCCTTCGAGGGACAGATACGCAGTATTTT
CDR3: CASSLRGTDTQYF

D: TRBD2
J: TRBJ2-7
V: TRBV10-3
size: .
DNA: TGTGCCATCAGTGAGACTAGCGCCTACGAGCAGTACTTC
CDR3: CAISETSAYEQYF

D: TRBD1
J: TRBJ2-6
V: TRBV7-8
size: .
DNA: TGTGCCAGCAGCTACAGGGGGTCAGCCTCTGGGGCCAACGTCCTGACTTTC
CDR3: CASSYRGSASGANVLTF

D: .
J: TRBJ2-5
V: TRBV2
size: once
DNA: TGTGCCAGCAGTGCTACGACAGTCCAAGAGACCCAGTACTTC
CDR3: CASSATTVQETQYF

D: .
J: TRBJ1-2
V: TRBV12-3/TRBV12-4
size: .
DNA: TGTGCCAGCAGTTTGGGCAAGAACTATGGCTACACCTTC
CDR3: CASSLGKNYGYTF

D: TRBD1
J: TRBJ1-6
V: TRBV19
size: .
DNA: TGTGCCAGTAGCAGGACAGGGGGAAATTCACCCCTCCACTTT
CDR3: CASSRTGGNSPLHF

D: .
J: TRBJ2-5
V: TRBV4-1
size: .
DNA: TGCGCCAGCAGCCAAGATCGTCACGAGGAGACCCAGTACTTC
CDR3: CASSQDRHEETQYF

D: .
J: TRBJ1-5
V: TRBV18
size: .
DNA: TGTGCCAGCTCACCACGGACATCAGTAAATAGCAATCAGCCCCAGCATTTT
CDR3: CASSPRTSVNSNQPQHF

D: TRBD1
J: TRBJ1-2
V: TRBV10-2
size: .
DNA: TGCGCCAGCACCCCAGTGGGGGGGGACAGGATAAGAGGCTACACCTTC
CDR3: CASTPVGGDRIRGYTF

D: TRBD1
J: TRBJ2-5
V: TRBV18
size: .
DNA: TGTGCCAGCTCCCGACAGGGAGAGACCCAGTACTTC
CDR3: CASSRQGETQYF

D: TRBD1
J: TRBJ1-2
V: TRBV7-9
size: .
DNA: TGTGCCAGCAGCTTAGGGCAACTGGGACAGGGTCATGGCTACACCTTC
CDR3: CASSLGQLGQGHGYTF

D: TRBD1
J: TRBJ1-5
V: TRBV7-9
size: few
DNA: TGTGCCAGCAGCTTAGCTCGGACAGGGGGCTTGGGCAATCAGCCCCAGCATTTT
CDR3: CASSLARTGGLGNQPQHF

D: .
J: TRBJ2-2
V: TRBV5-1
size: .
DNA: TGCGCCAGCAGCACGGCCAGGGACACCGGGGAGCTGTTTTTT
CDR3: CASSTARDTGELFF

D: TRBD1
J: TRBJ2-7
V: TRBV5-6
size: .
DNA: TGTGCCAGCAGCTTGGCGGGACAGGGGGCCTACGAGCAGTACTTC
CDR3: CASSLAGQGAYEQYF

D: TRBD1
J: TRBJ2-1
V: TRBV7-7
size: .
DNA: TGTGCCAGCAGCCCAGACAGGGGGCGCATAAGTGAGCAGTTCTTC
CDR3: CASSPDRGRISEQFF

D: TRBD1
J: TRBJ2-5
V: TRBV30
size: .
DNA: TGTGCCTGGAGTGTAAATGGACAGGCACAAGAGACCCAGTACTTC
CDR3: CAWSVNGQAQETQYF

D: TRBD2
J: TRBJ2-3
V: TRBV5-1
size: .
DNA: TGCGCCAGCAGCTTGGTTGCGCGGGGGACCACAGATACGCAGTATTTT
CDR3: CASSLVARGTTDTQYF

D: .
J: TRBJ1-5
V: TRBV24-1
size: .
DNA: TGTGCCACCAGTGACAAACAGGGAAGTAATCAGCCCCAGCATTTT
CDR3: CATSDKQGSNQPQHF

D: TRBD1
J: TRBJ1-3
V: TRBV7-6
size: few
DNA: TGTGCCAGCAGCTACCAGACAGGGGTCAGCTCTGGAAACACCATATATTTT
CDR3: CASSYQTGVSSGNTIYF

D: TRBD2
J: TRBJ2-3
V: TRBV18
size: .
DNA: TGTGCCAGCTCACCAAACATCGGCGGGGGGGGCACAGATACGCAGTATTTT
CDR3: CASSPNIGGGGTDTQYF

D: TRBD1
J: TRBJ1-2
V: TRBV30
size: .
DNA: TGTGCCTGGACCCTTGAGTGGACAGGCTCCTATGGCTACACCTTC
CDR3: CAWTLEWTGSYGYTF

D: TRBD1
J: TRBJ1-4
V: TRBV6-1
size: .
DNA: TGTGCCAGCAGTGAAGGGACAGGGGGCCTTTATGAAAAACTGTTTTTT
CDR3: CASSEGTGGLYEKLFF

D: TRBD1
J: TRBJ1-2
V: TRBV18
size: .
DNA: TGTGCCAGCTCTCCGCTGGCCTCGGACAGGGCCTCTGGCTATGGCTACACCTTC
CDR3: CASSPLASDRASGYGYTF

D: .
J: TRBJ1-1
V: TRBV7-2
size: .
DNA: TGTGCCAGCAGCCGCCGGGTTTACGCTGAAGCTTTCTTT
CDR3: CASSRRVYAEAFF

D: .
J: TRBJ2-3
V: TRBV12-3/TRBV12-4
size: .
DNA: TGTGCCAGCGGAGACCTACTCACAGATACGCAGTATTTT
CDR3: CASGDLLTDTQYF

D: .
J: TRBJ2-1
V: TRBV5-1
size: once
DNA: TGCGCCAGCCTTAAGGGGGATCACTACAATGAGCAGTTCTTC
CDR3: CASLKGDHYNEQFF

D: .
J: TRBJ2-5
V: TRBV6-2/TRBV6-3
size: .
DNA: TGTGCCAGCAGTCAGACAAGAGAGACCCAGTACTTC
CDR3: CASSQTRETQYF

D: TRBD1
J: TRBJ2-7
V: TRBV7-2
size: .
DNA: TGTGCCAGCAGCCAAACAGGGGGCAAGGACGAGCAGTACTTC
CDR3: CASSQTGGKDEQYF

D: .
J: TRBJ1-6
V: TRBV7-2
size: .
DNA: TGTGCCAGCAGCTTAGCCCGGGGTTCACCCCTCCACTTT
CDR3: CASSLARGSPLHF

D: .
J: TRBJ2-7
V: TRBV7-2
size: .
DNA: TGTGCCAGCAGCTTAGACCGAGTGGGCAAGTCCTACGAGCAGTACTTC
CDR3: CASSLDRVGKSYEQYF

D: .
J: TRBJ2-3
V: TRBV19
size: .
DNA: TGTGCCAGTAGTAGGAACAGGATAGATACGCAGTATTTT
CDR3: CASSRNRIDTQYF

D: TRBD1
J: TRBJ1-4
V: TRBV30
size: .
DNA: TGTGCCTGGAGTTGGACAGGGGGTAGGACTAATGAAAAACTGTTTTTT
CDR3: CAWSWTGGRTNEKLFF

D: TRBD1
J: TRBJ2-5
V: TRBV7-9
size: .
DNA: TGTGCCAGCAGCTTAGCGCCGGGGACAGGGCAAGAGACCCAGTACTTC
CDR3: CASSLAPGTGQETQYF

D: TRBD2
J: TRBJ2-5
V: TRBV2
size: .
DNA: TGTGCCAGTAGCGGGGGTGGAGAGACCCAGTACTTC
CDR3: CASSGGGETQYF

D: .
J: TRBJ1-6
V: TRBV28
size: .
DNA: TGTGCCAGCAGTGCCCCAGATTCACCCCTCCACTTT
CDR3: CASSAPDSPLHF

D: TRBD1
J: TRBJ1-5
V: TRBV6-6
size: .
DNA: TGTGCCAGCAGTTTAACAGGGGTCAATCAGCCCCAGCATTTT
CDR3: CASSLTGVNQPQHF

D: .
J: TRBJ1-2
V: TRBV4-1
size: .
DNA: TGCGCCAGCAGCCAAGAGGTCATAGACTATGGCTACACCTTC
CDR3: CASSQEVIDYGYTF

D: .
J: TRBJ2-3
V: TRBV2
size: few
DNA: TGTGCCAGCAGTGATACCCCCCACGGGGGAGATACGCAGTATTTT
CDR3: CASSDTPHGGDTQYF

D: TRBD2
J: TRBJ2-3
V: TRBV5-4
size: .
DNA: TGTGCCAGCAGCTTACCTAGCGGGGGGGCAGATACGCAGTATTTT
CDR3: CASSLPSGGADTQYF

D: .
J: TRBJ2-7
V: TRBV7-8
size: .
DNA: TGTGCCAGCAGCTTAGAGGGGGCCTACGAGCAGTACTTC
CDR3: CASSLEGAYEQYF

D: .
J: TRBJ2-5
V: TRBV7-9
size: .
DNA: TGTGCCAGCAGCTTCACAGTCGGAGAGACCCAGTACTTC
CDR3: CASSFTVGETQYF

D: .
J: TRBJ2-3
V: TRBV4-3
size: .
DNA: TGCGCCAGCTCCCGGGGGGCTGGTACAGATACGCAGTATTTT
CDR3: CASSRGAGTDTQYF